This is a list of T cell receptor beta chains from one sample in a study of molecular identifiers for immune sequencing clone quantification. MiXCR, run by TCRdb on the PCR reads, gives a single entry per CDR3 protein. Of some 96,000 distinct CDR3 sequences listed, about 24% were seen once; the top ten hold approximately 0.91%. Sequenced: naive CD8+ T cells from blood, with Jurkat cell RNA spiked in. Receptor source: a human donor in good health. Some libraries in this study had Jurkat cell RNA spiked in. The CDR3 runs from the conserved cysteine through the conserved F or W. D genes are given only for firm matches. Size is omitted from some rows. Given values are once, few, many or a class for expanded clones.

D gene	V gene	J gene	clone size	CDR3 DNA	CDR3 protein
TRBD1	TRBV7-9	TRBJ2-4	many	TGTGCCAGCAGCGTCCGGGACAGTCATCTAGCCAAAAACATTCAGTACTTC	CASSVRDSHLAKNIQYF
TRBD1	TRBV12-3/TRBV12-4	TRBJ2-7	many	TGTGCCAGCAGTCCAGAGGGGGCTTGGGAGCAGTACTTC	CASSPEGAWEQYF
TRBD2	TRBV7-9	TRBJ2-5	once	TGTGCCAGCAGCTTAGTAGGTAGCGGGAGTTCCGGAGCGGCCCAGTACTTC	CASSLVGSGSSGAAQYF
TRBD1	TRBV5-6	TRBJ2-7	few	TGTGCCAGCAGCTTGGGGTTGACAGGGGAGGTGCAGTACTTC	CASSLGLTGEVQYF
NA	TRBV14	TRBJ2-2	few	TGTGCCAGCAGCCAAGATACAGGGATGGGCACCGGGGAGCTGTTTTTT	CASSQDTGMGTGELFF
TRBD1	TRBV6-5	TRBJ2-1	many	TGTGCCAGCAGTTTCGGGACAGGTCCCTACAATGAGCAGTTCTTC	CASSFGTGPYNEQFF
NA	TRBV29-1	TRBJ2-2	few	TGCAGCGCCCTGAAGGGCACCGGGGAGCTGTTTTTT	CSALKGTGELFF
TRBD2	TRBV6-2/TRBV6-3	TRBJ2-1	once	TGTGCCAGCAGTTACCGGACTAGCGGGAGTTTTAGGAATGTGCAGTTCTTC	CASSYRTSGSFRNVQFF
NA	TRBV13	TRBJ1-2	NA	TGTGCCAGCAGCCATGGGGCTTTTTCTAACTATGGCTACACCTTC	CASSHGAFSNYGYTF
NA	TRBV2	TRBJ2-5	NA	TGTGCCAGCAGGAGGACATTCGGGGAGACCCAGTACTTC	CASRRTFGETQYF
TRBD1	TRBV5-4	TRBJ1-5	many	TGTGCCAGCAGCTTGCAGGGGGGGGGGCAGCCCCAGCATTTT	CASSLQGGGQPQHF
TRBD2	TRBV7-6	TRBJ2-7	few	TGTGCCAGCAAAGGACTAGACTACGAGCAGTACTTC	CASKGLDYEQYF
NA	TRBV2	TRBJ2-6	many	TGTGCCAGTGAGGAAAGACAGGTTTTTTACTCTGGGGCCAACGTCCTGACTTTC	CASEERQVFYSGANVLTF
NA	TRBV27	TRBJ2-3	many	TGTGCCAGCAGACCCTACCAGGGGCCGGGCGGTGCAGATACGCAGTATTTT	CASRPYQGPGGADTQYF
NA	TRBV18	TRBJ1-6	few	TGTGCCAGCTCACCTCACAAGCTTAATTCACCCCTCCACTTT	CASSPHKLNSPLHF
NA	TRBV15	TRBJ2-5	NA	TGTGCCACCGGGGGTCATCTGGGAGAGGGGGAGACCCAGTACTTC	CATGGHLGEGETQYF